A selection of T cell receptor beta chains follows, all from one sample in a study of spatial heterogeneity in lung cancer. TCRdb called the 5' RACE reads again in MiXCR, with one record for every CDR3 protein. Found here are 110,000 or so distinct CDR3 sequences, 10% to 11% of them singletons; the top ten hold around 24%. This sample comprised PBMCs, obtained at follow-up. Receptors originate from a female donor with early-stage non-small cell lung cancer. Each CDR3 is given with its conserved first and last residue. Fields, in order: clone size, J gene, V gene, D gene, CDR3 DNA, CDR3 protein. D genes are given only for firm matches. Clone size is not always given. Where it is, it says once, few, many or a class for expanded clones.

>many|TRBJ2-1|TRBV12-3/TRBV12-4|TRBD2
TGTGCCAGCAGAACCGCTAGCGGGAGGGCCAATGAGCAGTTCTTC
CASRTASGRANEQFF
>few|TRBJ2-2|TRBV7-2|-
TGTGCCAGCAGCACCCTGGGAGTCCTAAACACCGGGGAGCTGTTTTTT
CASSTLGVLNTGELFF
>-|TRBJ2-2|TRBV7-9|-
TGTGCCAGCAGCTTGACCGAGGGAATATACGGGGAGCTGTTTTTT
CASSLTEGIYGELFF
>many|TRBJ2-1|TRBV6-5|TRBD2
TGTGCCAGCAGGTGGACTAGCGGGAGACTATACAATGAGCAGTTCTTC
CASRWTSGRLYNEQFF
>many|TRBJ1-3|TRBV12-3/TRBV12-4|-
TGTGCCAGCAGATCAAATACAGGGAACTCTGGAAACACCATATATTTT
CASRSNTGNSGNTIYF
>many|TRBJ1-2|TRBV28|-
TGTGCCAGCAGTTCGGGGGATGGCTACACCTTC
CASSSGDGYTF
>few|TRBJ2-3|TRBV28|-
TGTGCCAGCAGTTCCTTTGGCCAATACGGGCATTTT
CASSSFGQYGHF
>few|TRBJ2-2|TRBV11-2|TRBD2
TGTGCCAGCAGCTTGACTAGCGCCACCGGGGAGCTGTTTTTT
CASSLTSATGELFF
>few|TRBJ1-5|TRBV29-1|-
TGCAGCGTTCACGAGGGTTATGGCAATCAGCCCCAGCATTTT
CSVHEGYGNQPQHF
>-|TRBJ2-2|TRBV20-1|-
TGCAGTGCTAGATACCCGGGAGCTACCACCGGGGAGCTGTTTTTT
CSARYPGATTGELFF
>few|TRBJ2-7|TRBV20-1|TRBD2
TGCAGTGCTAAGCCAGGGACTACCCTTACCGAGCAGTACTTC
CSAKPGTTLTEQYF
>few|TRBJ2-1|TRBV18|-
TGTGCCAGCTCACCACGACCCTGGGGGGGCGCGAGTGACAATCATCAGTTCTTC
CASSPRPWGGASDNHQFF
>few|TRBJ2-2|TRBV9|-
TGTGCCAGCAGCGTCGGTGGGAGCAACACCGGGGAGCTGTTTTTT
CASSVGGSNTGELFF
>few|TRBJ1-2|TRBV7-2|-
TGTGCCAGCAGCTTAGCGACGCCTAACTATGGCTACACCTTC
CASSLATPNYGYTF
>few|TRBJ1-1|TRBV2|-
TGTGCCAGCCGGGTGTCGCCGAACACTGAAGCTTTCTTT
CASRVSPNTEAFF
>few|TRBJ1-2|TRBV6-1|TRBD1
TGTGCCAGCAGTAAGAACAGGGGTGGCTACACCTTC
CASSKNRGGYTF
>-|TRBJ2-3|TRBV14|-
TGTGCCAGCAGCCAAGTGGATGGGACAGATACGCAGTATTTT
CASSQVDGTDTQYF
>-|TRBJ2-1|TRBV4-1|-
TGCGCCAGCAGCCAAGATTTTGTGGGATACCCCAATGAGCAGTTCTTC
CASSQDFVGYPNEQFF
>-|TRBJ2-7|TRBV28|-
TGTGCCAGCAGCCTCATGCGGGAGCAGTACTTC
CASSLMREQYF
>many|TRBJ2-1|TRBV10-3|-
TGTGCCATCTCGAGCGGAGGCGATGAGCAGTTCTTC
CAISSGGDEQFF
>few|TRBJ2-3|TRBV6-2/TRBV6-3|TRBD2
TGTGCCAGCAGTTACCCGGGACTAGCGGGAGTATCAGATACGCAGTATTTT
CASSYPGLAGVSDTQYF
>few|TRBJ2-6|TRBV28|-
TGTGCCAGCAGTGGATTCCTACAGGCCTCTGGGGCCAACGTCCTGACTTTC
CASSGFLQASGANVLTF
>few|TRBJ2-5|TRBV18|TRBD2
TGTGCCAGCTCACCCCGGACTAGCGGGTATCAAGAGACCCAGTACTTC
CASSPRTSGYQETQYF
>few|TRBJ2-2|TRBV7-2|TRBD2
TGTGCCAGCAGCACAACCGAGACTAGCGTTAGAAACGGGGAGCTGTTTTTT
CASSTTETSVRNGELFF
>-|TRBJ2-2|TRBV28|-
TGTGCCAGCAGTCACCCCGGGGTGCCCGGGGAGCTGTTTTTT
CASSHPGVPGELFF
>many|TRBJ1-1|TRBV6-5|-
TGTGCCAGCAGTTACTCGAGGGGGGGTGAAGCTTTCTTT
CASSYSRGGEAFF
>few|TRBJ2-5|TRBV12-3/TRBV12-4|-
TGTGCCAGCAGTTTAGACGGTAAAGAGACCCAGTACTTC
CASSLDGKETQYF
>few|TRBJ2-1|TRBV20-1|TRBD2
TGCAGTGCTGAGACTCGGGCTAGCGGGTTCTACAATGAGCAGTTCTTC
CSAETRASGFYNEQFF
>few|TRBJ1-5|TRBV29-1|-
TGCAGCGTTTTTGATACAGGTAGCAATCAGCCCCAGCATTTT
CSVFDTGSNQPQHF
>many|TRBJ2-7|TRBV18|-
TGTGCCAGCTCACCACCTGGTGGGTACGAGCAGTACTTC
CASSPPGGYEQYF
>few|TRBJ1-1|TRBV7-2|-
TGTGCCAGCAGCTTAGCGCAGGGTATCGGCACTGAAGCTTTCTTT
CASSLAQGIGTEAFF
>-|TRBJ2-3|TRBV24-1|TRBD1
TGTGCCACCCTTGACAGGGGGGGTGAAGCAGATACGCAGTATTTT
CATLDRGGEADTQYF
>many|TRBJ2-1|TRBV7-9|-
TGTGCCAGCAGCTCCGCGACTACCCGACCGGATGGTGAGCAGTTCTTC
CASSSATTRPDGEQFF
>-|TRBJ1-5|TRBV4-1|TRBD1
TGCGCCAGCAGCCAAGGTGCTGGGACAGGGGTTCAGCCCCAGCATTTT
CASSQGAGTGVQPQHF
>few|TRBJ2-3|TRBV29-1|TRBD2
TGCAGCGTCGAACCCCCGCTCGCTAGCGGGGTGTCGGATACGCAGTATTTT
CSVEPPLASGVSDTQYF
>many|TRBJ1-5|TRBV19|-
TGTGCCAGTAGTATTACCTGGGGAAGCAATCAGCCCCAGCATTTT
CASSITWGSNQPQHF
>-|TRBJ1-2|TRBV19|-
TGTGCCAGTAGTATAGTAGGGTACGACTACACCTTC
CASSIVGYDYTF